The 15 T cell receptor beta chains reported below all come from one sample, sequenced in a study of response to subunit inactivated influenza vaccine. TCRdb processed the RT-PCR reads anew with MiXCR; each CDR3 protein has one entry. The data show about 540,000 distinct CDR3 sequences, roughly 25% seen once. The sample was also reused in another study, on T cells expressing NK-cell markers. That paper states: TCR beta cDNA was generated via 5'RACE template switching incorporating UMIs.

Here the sequenced sample was CD4+ T cells sorted from PBMCs, taken 11 to 12 days after vaccination. These receptors were collected from a man aged 45-60 years who received an inactivated influenza vaccine.

This clonotype was detected only a few times. The J gene is TRBJ2-3, the V gene TRBV20-1; possibly TRBD2 for D (5 bases). This CDR3 contains 12 residues. Germline assignment: CDR1 DFQATT and CDR2 SNEGSKA (reference sequence). The V end was cut by 3 bases, the J end by 5 bases, with 9 bases between. CDR3: CSASRSEDTQYF. CDR3 nucleotide sequence: TGCAGTGCTAGTCGTAGCGAAGATACGCAGTATTTT.

The chain joins TRBV19 to TRBJ2-3, with 7 bases identical to TRBD2. CDR3 size: 16 residues. Germline V gene sequence: CDR1 LNHDA, CDR2 SQIVND (reference sequence). Trimming removed 6 bases from V and 0 bases from J; junction bases left unmatched: 9. CDR3 sequence reads: CASSRSGTTSTDTQYF. As DNA, the CDR3 is TGTGCCAGTAGCCGATCCGGGACTACGAGCACAGATACGCAGTATTTT.

CDR3 coding DNA: TGTGCCAGCAGACCCTCCACGGAGACCCAGTACTTC. This translates into CASRPSTETQYF. The V call is TRBV6-2 or TRBV6-3, the J call TRBJ2-5; no clear D gene. Trimming took off 6 bases at V and 5 bases at J, with 10 bases between the two ends. Germline values: CDR1 MNHEY, CDR2 SVGEGT. CDR3 length equals 12 residues.

V gene TRBV14 combines with J gene TRBJ2-3; TRBD1 or TRBD2 may be the D gene (7 bases each). The V gene lost 5 bases and the J gene lost 4 bases, with 16 bases spanning the gap. In germline, CDR1 is SGHDN, CDR2 FVKESK. The CDR3 is 15 amino acids. The CDR3 protein is CASSSGGAIADTQYF. CDR3 in DNA: TGTGCCAGCAGCTCAGGGGGGGCAATCGCAGATACGCAGTATTTT. Using reference TRBV14 and TRBJ2-3 for the parts outside the CDR3, the full variable domain is EAGVTQFPSHSVIEKGQTVTLRCDPISGHDNLYWYRRVMGKEIKFLLHFVKESKQDESGMPNNRFLAERTGGTYSTLKVQPAELEDSGVYFCASSSGGAIADTQYFGPGTRLTVL.

This clonotype has only a few counts. The V call is TRBV11-1, the J call TRBJ1-1, with D unresolved. Trimming removed 6 bases from V and 7 bases from J, with 21 bases in between. CDR3 size: 15 residues. Germline V gene data show CDR1 as SGHAT and CDR2 as FQDESV (reference sequence). The CDR3 here is CASSPAVALADEAFF. CDR3 bases: TGTGCCAGCAGTCCAGCCGTCGCGTTAGCTGATGAAGCTTTCTTT.

Only a few counts were recorded for this clonotype. This chain uses TRBV10-3 with TRBJ2-1, with D possibly being TRBD1 or TRBD2 (5 bases each). Trimming took off 8 bases at V and 3 bases at J, with 14 bases between the two ends. The germline V gene has CDR1 ENHRY and CDR2 SYGVKD. The CDR3 covers 14 residues. The CDR3 spells CAIRDGTVYNEQFF. CDR3 sequence (DNA): TGTGCCATCCGGGACGGGACCGTCTACAATGAGCAGTTCTTC.

This clonotype was found a few times. The chain is built from TRBV2 and TRBJ2-5, with D maybe TRBD2 (5 bases). Trimming removed 8 bases at V and 6 bases at J, with 22 bases between. The CDR3 runs to 15 residues. Germline loops: CDR1 SNHLY, CDR2 FYNNEI. CDR3 sequence reads: CASHGGSGVPKTQYF. Here the CDR3 DNA reads TGTGCCAGCCACGGAGGAAGCGGAGTCCCAAAGACCCAGTACTTC. Full variable domain (rest looked up from reference TRBV2 and TRBJ2-5): EPEVTQTPSHQVTQMGQEVILRCVPISNHLYFYWYRQILGQKVEFLVSFYNNEISEKSEIFDDQFSVERPDGSNFTLKIRSTKLEDSAMYFCASHGGSGVPKTQYFGPGTRLLVL.

The V call is TRBV29-1, the J call TRBJ2-1; 13 bases are shared with TRBD2. Trimming cost V 4 bases and J 8 bases; bases outside gene matches: 23. The CDR3 covers 20 residues. Germline V gene data show CDR1 as SQVTM and CDR2 as ANQGSEA. This CDR3 reads CSVVRAGGAGLAGVYYEQFF. In nucleotides, the CDR3 is TGCAGCGTTGTTCGGGCAGGGGGGGCCGGACTAGCGGGAGTATACTATGAGCAGTTCTTC.

This clonotype occurred a few times. CDR3 DNA sequence: TGTGCCAGCAGTGACGGTCGGGGACAAGAGACCCAGTACTTC. It specifies CASSDGRGQETQYF. This rearrangement joins TRBV2 to TRBJ2-5, with D possibly matching TRBD2 (5 bases). V was clipped by 3 bases and J by 2 bases, with 10 bases between them. Germline values: CDR1 SNHLY, CDR2 FYNNEI. The CDR3 consists of 14 residues. Looking up the rest from reference TRBV2 and TRBJ2-5 gives the full variable domain: EPEVTQTPSHQVTQMGQEVILRCVPISNHLYFYWYRQILGQKVEFLVSFYNNEISEKSEIFDDQFSVERPDGSNFTLKIRSTKLEDSAMYFCASSDGRGQETQYFGPGTRLLVL.

J is TRBJ1-6 and V is TRBV29-1, with D unresolved. Germline V gene sequence: CDR1 SQVTM, CDR2 ANQGSEA. This CDR3 contains 9 residues. With 6 bases removed from V and 11 bases from J, the gap between germline ends came to 5 bases. CDR3 sequence reads: CSVVTPLHF. CDR3 nucleotides: TGCAGCGTCGTAACACCCCTCCACTTT. Variable domain in full (rest from reference TRBV29-1 and TRBJ1-6): SAVISQKPSRDICQRGTSLTIQCQVDSQVTMMFWYRQQPGQSLTLIATANQGSEATYESGFVIDKFPISRPNLTFSTLTVSNMSPEDSSIYLCSVVTPLHFGNGTRLTVT.

This clonotype was seen only a few times. CDR3 region: CASSLGGLGQGYNEQFF. As DNA, the CDR3 is TGTGCCAGCAGCTTGGGTGGTTTGGGACAGGGATACAATGAGCAGTTCTTC. The chain carries TRBV5-6 and TRBJ2-1, with 9 bases lining up with TRBD1. The CDR3 is made up of 17 amino acids. The germline V gene encodes CDR1 SGHDT and CDR2 YYEEEE. J was trimmed by 4 bases and V by 0 bases; bases with no gene match: 8.

V is TRBV3-1 and J is TRBJ2-7, with 10 bases identical to TRBD1. V lost 10 bases and J lost 3; bases outside the gene matches: 9. The CDR3 extends over 14 amino acids. Germline V CDR1 and CDR2: LGHDT, YNNKEL (reference sequence). CDR3 nucleotides: TGTGCCACCCAAGGGGGACAGGGGCTCTACGAGCAGTACTTC. Translating gives CATQGGQGLYEQYF.

The chain combines TRBV19 with TRBJ2-2; TRBD1 or TRBD2 may be the D gene (8 bases each). Germline V gene lookup returns CDR1 LNHDA and CDR2 SQIVND (reference sequence). V lost 7 bases, J lost 2 bases, and 20 bases lay in between. The CDR3 has 17 amino acids. CDR3 sequence: CASNPGGAGGNTGELFF. CDR3 nucleotides: TGTGCCAGTAACCCGGGGGGGGCAGGGGGCAACACCGGGGAGCTGTTTTTT.

This clonotype has a handful of counts. The chain combines TRBV21-1 with TRBJ2-7. TRBV21-1 is reported as a pseudogene. This CDR3 is 12 amino acids long. For the CDR3, the DNA is TGTGCCAGCAGGGAACAGAAATACGAGCAGTACTTC. Amino acid sequence: CASREQKYEQYF.

This chain connects TRBV25-1 to TRBJ2-3; no definite D call. CDR3 size: 13 residues. V was cut by 2 bases and J by 6 bases, with 9 bases left in between. Germline CDR1 is MGHDK and CDR2 is SYGVNS. This CDR3 is CASSELGPDTQYF. The DNA for the CDR3 is TGTGCCAGCAGTGAACTCGGGCCGGATACGCAGTATTTT.